Below are 9 T cell receptor beta chains sequenced from a single sample in a study of response to subunit inactivated influenza vaccine. TCRdb processed the RT-PCR reads anew with MiXCR; each CDR3 protein has one entry. The table records 500,000 to 600,000 distinct CDR3 sequences, approximately 10% of them present only once. This same sample was also part of a study on T cells expressing NK-cell markers. That paper adds: For TCR beta, cDNA was produced by 5'RACE template switching with UMIs.

The input for sequencing was PBMCs from blood, taken on the day of vaccination. Receptors were obtained from a man between 50 and 59 years old who received an inactivated influenza vaccine.

This clonotype was found a few times. This chain links TRBV20-1 with TRBJ2-1; TRBD2 aligns across 10 bases. Germline CDR1 and CDR2: DFQATT and SNEGSKA (reference sequence). Trimming at V came to 4 bases and at J to 1 base, leaving 7 bases not matched to a gene. The CDR3 has 16 amino acids. CDR3 region: CSATSSGRTSYNEQFF. DNA for the CDR3: TGCAGTGCTACAAGTAGCGGGAGGACGTCCTACAATGAGCAGTTCTTC.

The chain uses TRBV6-5 and TRBJ2-2; no firm D call. Trimming left V 2 bases short and J 7 bases short, with 20 bases between. The CDR3 runs to 17 residues. The germline gives CDR1 MNHEY, CDR2 SVGAGI. The CDR3 reads CASSYNPATILIGELFF. The DNA of the CDR3 is TGTGCCAGCAGTTACAACCCTGCGACCATCCTAATCGGGGAGCTGTTTTTT.

This clonotype was counted at least ten times. The genes are TRBV29-1 and TRBJ2-7; D perhaps matches TRBD2 (5 bases). Germline V CDR1 and CDR2: SQVTM, ANQGSEA. The CDR3 covers 12 residues. Deletions cut 0 bases from V and 10 bases from J, with 13 bases between. CDR3 sequence: CSVEEGSGKQYF. In DNA, the CDR3 is TGCAGCGTTGAAGAGGGATCGGGGAAACAGTACTTC.

This clonotype has just a few counts. The genes are TRBV27 and TRBJ2-4, with a tentative D call TRBD1 (6 bases). The germline V gene has CDR1 MNHEY and CDR2 SMNVEV (reference sequence). The V end was cut by 6 bases, the J end by 1 base, with 19 bases between. The CDR3 runs to 17 residues. The CDR3 nucleotides are TGTGCCAGCAGAGGACCCTACAGGGCCGGGGCCAAAAACATTCAGTACTTC. Amino acid sequence: CASRGPYRAGAKNIQYF.

There are many counts of this clonotype. This rearrangement joins TRBV5-6 to TRBJ2-1, with D possibly being TRBD2 (6 bases). There are 18 residues in the CDR3. Germline CDR1 reads SGHDT; CDR2 reads YYEEEE. V was clipped by 4 bases and J by 0 bases, with 20 bases between them. The CDR3 protein is CASSPPLARGYSYNEQFF. The CDR3 nucleotides read TGTGCCAGCAGCCCCCCTCTAGCGAGAGGTTACTCCTACAATGAGCAGTTCTTC.

This clonotype has ten or more counts. The chain links TRBV12-3 or TRBV12-4 to TRBJ1-2; possibly TRBD1 for D (6 bases). The CDR3 contains 14 residues. Deletions cut 3 bases from V and 7 bases from J, with 15 bases between. As DNA, the CDR3 is TGTGCCAGCAGTTTTTCAGGACAGCTCGCTGGCTACACCTTC. Translated, it gives CASSFSGQLAGYTF.

A few counts support this clonotype. The J gene is TRBJ2-7, the V gene TRBV12-3 or TRBV12-4; 7 nucleotides line up with TRBD2. This CDR3 contains 15 residues. After removal of 5 bases from V and 1 base from J, the junction contained 8 bases not matched to a gene. The CDR3 nucleotides are TGTGCCAGCAGTCCCCAGGGCGGGAGTTCCTACGAGCAGTACTTC. Its protein is CASSPQGGSSYEQYF.

The sample holds a few counts of this clonotype. This chain uses TRBV20-1 with TRBJ2-3, with 10 bases identical to TRBD2. CDR3 size: 16 residues. The germline CDR1 and CDR2 sequences are DFQATT and SNEGSKA (reference sequence). Trimming at V came to 6 bases and at J to 0 bases, leaving 9 bases not matched to a gene. The CDR3 bases are TGCAGTGCGCGAGGGGGACTAGCGACTAGCACAGATACGCAGTATTTT. Translating gives CSARGGLATSTDTQYF.

The rearrangement uses TRBV7-2 and TRBJ1-3, with a possible D match to TRBD1 (5 bases). With 1 base removed from V and 2 bases from J, the gap between germline ends came to 9 bases. This CDR3 spans 15 amino acids. The germline CDR1 and CDR2 sequences are SGHTA and FQGNSA. The CDR3 sequence: CASSLGAGTGNTIYF. CDR3 in DNA: TGTGCCAGCAGCTTAGGCGCAGGGACTGGAAACACCATATATTTT.